One and the same sample provided the 32 T cell receptor beta chains below, sequenced in a study of long-term antiretroviral therapy in people with HIV (dated by TCRdb to the early 2020s). The immunoSEQ hsTCRB v3.0 assay was used at survey level resolution for TRB variable region sequencing. TCRdb provides this immuneACCESS table in a form limited to in-frame rearrangements. Some clones are lacking; in checked studies, under half of them reflect an unresolved V gene, and why the rest are absent is not known. This sample lists tens of thousands of clones; 80% to 90% were detected once. The leading ten clones occupy more than 4.5% of the sample. The source material was unsorted PBMCs, sampled roughly 2.8 years before starting antiretroviral therapy. Receptors were obtained from a woman younger than 45 with HIV.

This sequence joins TRBV4-1 and TRBJ1-2, with 7 bases fitting TRBD1. CDR1 and CDR2 from the germline V gene are MGHRA and YSYEKL. V trimming: 2 bases; J trimming: 4 bases; junction bases outside the gene matches: 7. The CDR3 sequence is 15 residues long. Here the CDR3 reads CASSQQGDSFYGYTF. Written as DNA, the CDR3 is TGCGCCAGCAGCCAACAGGGGGACTCTTTCTATGGCTACACCTTC.

The rearrangement uses TRBV7-6 and TRBJ1-1, with TRBD1 as a possible D gene (5 bases). Germline values: CDR1 SGHVS, CDR2 FNYEAQ. The germline V and J ends were trimmed by 0 bases and 0 bases, with 8 bases remaining between them. CDR3 length equals 15 residues. The CDR3 sequence: CASSLATGVNTEAFF. CDR3 nucleotides: TGTGCCAGCAGCTTAGCTACGGGGGTGAACACTGAAGCTTTCTTT.

The V and J genes are TRBV5-1 and TRBJ2-4; 8 bases line up with TRBD1. V lost 4 bases, J lost 8 bases, and 8 bases stayed unmatched. Germline-derived CDR1 and CDR2 are SGHRS and YFSETQ. This CDR3 region has 14 residues. In DNA, the CDR3 is TGCGCCAGCAGCAACCCTGGACAGGGCGACATTCAGTACTTC. Encoded protein: CASSNPGQGDIQYF.

This sequence joins TRBV2 and TRBJ1-4; no clear D gene. The CDR3 contains 14 residues. CDR1 SNHLY and CDR2 FYNNEI come from the germline V gene. Trimming shortened V by 5 bases and J by 7 bases, and 14 bases separated the two germline ends. The CDR3, as DNA: TGTGCCAGCAGTCTTAGGGCAAATACTGAAAAACTGTTTTTT. Protein: CASSLRANTEKLFF.

The rearrangement uses TRBV7-3 and TRBJ2-7; 13 nucleotides agree with TRBD2. The J segment lost 0 bases and the V segment lost 4 bases, leaving 6 bases of the junction unmatched. This CDR3 has 17 amino acids. CDR1 and CDR2 (germline): SGHTA, FQGTGA. CDR3 loop: CASSWTSGGQSSYEQYV. The CDR3 DNA sequence: TGTGCCAGCAGCTGGACTAGCGGGGGCCAAAGCTCCTACGAGCAGTACGTC.

The chain joins TRBV6-1 to TRBJ2-7; D remains unclear. The CDR3 is 13 residues long. V was trimmed by 3 bases and J by 3 bases, leaving 9 bases between them. Germline CDR1 reads MNHNS; CDR2 reads SASEGT. The CDR3 sequence is CASSDPTVYEQYV. The CDR3 DNA sequence: TGTGCCAGCAGTGACCCGACTGTCTACGAGCAGTACGTC.

The rearrangement links TRBV7-2 to TRBJ1-1; D is unclear. Deletions cut 7 bases from V and 2 bases from J, with 14 bases between. CDR3 length: 14 amino acids. From germline, CDR1 is SGHTA and CDR2 FQGNSA. The CDR3: CASTIGRPNTEAFF. The DNA for the CDR3 is TGTGCCAGCACGATAGGACGTCCTAACACTGAAGCTTTCTTT.

The gene calls are TRBV19 and TRBJ2-7, with TRBD1 identical over 11 bases. The CDR3 spans 16 residues. Per germline, CDR1 LNHDA and CDR2 SQIVND (reference sequence). Trimming cost V 3 bases and J 2 bases; bases outside gene matches: 6. The CDR3 region is CASSMGPGQGAYEQYF. CDR3 nucleotides: TGTGCCAGTAGTATGGGACCGGGACAGGGGGCCTACGAGCAGTACTTC.

The chain recombines TRBV29-1 with TRBJ2-5, with D unclear. This CDR3 region has 12 residues. Germline V CDR1 and CDR2: SQVTM, ANQGSEA. The V end lost 4 bases, the J end lost 3 bases, and 9 bases lay between the germline ends. DNA for the CDR3: TGCAGCGTTGTTTCCAGCAAAGAGACCCAGTACTTC. Translated: CSVVSSKETQYF.

The chain combines TRBV5-8 with TRBJ1-6; no definite D call. The V end was cut by 0 bases, the J end by 0 bases, with 7 bases between. The CDR3 is 16 residues long. Germline values: CDR1 SGHTS, CDR2 YDEGEE. This chain's CDR3 is CASSLALSSYNSPLHF. In nucleotides, the CDR3 is TGTGCCAGCAGCTTGGCGCTTTCCTCCTATAATTCACCCCTCCACTTT.

This rearrangement joins TRBV19 to TRBJ1-1; weak D call: TRBD1 (6 bases). The CDR3 consists of 14 residues. Germline-derived CDR1 and CDR2 are LNHDA and SQIVND (reference sequence). Trimming pared 4 bases from V and 3 bases from J, leaving 12 bases between. The CDR3 region is CASSNRVPDTEAFF. The CDR3 nucleotides are TGTGCCAGTAGTAACAGGGTTCCAGACACTGAAGCTTTCTTT.

The V and J genes are TRBV6-6 and TRBJ1-5, with D perhaps matching TRBD1 (5 bases). The germline V and J ends were trimmed by 5 bases and 10 bases, with 15 bases remaining between them. The germline V gene has CDR1 MNHNY and CDR2 SVGAGI (reference sequence). The CDR3 runs 13 residues. Here the CDR3 reads CASSPRDLEPQHF. The CDR3, as DNA: TGTGCCAGCAGTCCCCGGGACCTTGAACCCCAGCATTTT.

V is TRBV29-1 and J is TRBJ2-4; D is unresolved. This CDR3 comprises 10 residues. Per the germline V gene, CDR1 is SQVTM and CDR2 is ANQGSEA. V lost 4 bases, J lost 9 bases, and 7 bases lay in between. CDR3 sequence (DNA): TGCAGCGTTGGCCTGGGCATTCAGTACTTC. It specifies CSVGLGIQYF.

This chain uses TRBV19 with TRBJ2-1, with 8 nucleotides matching TRBD2. The germline V gene encodes CDR1 LNHDA and CDR2 SQIVND (reference sequence). There are 16 residues in the CDR3. The J segment lost 2 bases and the V segment lost 3 bases, leaving 6 bases of the junction unmatched. CDR3 in amino acids: CASSIRIAGPYNEQFF. Here the CDR3 DNA reads TGTGCCAGTAGTATCCGGATAGCGGGGCCCTACAATGAGCAGTTCTTC.

The V gene is TRBV6-1, the J gene TRBJ1-3; D gene ambiguous. The V gene lost 1 base and the J gene lost 0 bases, with 4 bases spanning the gap. Germline V gene sequence: CDR1 MNHNS, CDR2 SASEGT. The CDR3 is 14 amino acids. CDR3 in amino acids: CASSEVFSGNTIYF. The CDR3 coding sequence is TGTGCCAGCAGTGAAGTGTTCTCTGGAAACACCATATATTTT.

The chain combines TRBV6-5 with TRBJ2-3, with D unresolved. CDR3 size: 13 residues. Trimming removed 2 bases at V and 1 base at J, with 4 bases between. The germline gives CDR1 MNHEY, CDR2 SVGAGI. The CDR3 sequence is CASSYVGTDTQYF. CDR3 DNA sequence: TGTGCCAGCAGTTACGTTGGCACAGATACGCAGTATTTT.

This rearrangement joins TRBV5-8 to TRBJ1-1; the D gene is possibly TRBD1 (5 bases). V shed 4 bases and J shed 2 bases, with 9 bases lying between them. CDR1 and CDR2 from the germline V gene are SGHTS and YDEGEE. The CDR3 sequence is 13 residues long. CDR3 DNA sequence: TGTGCCAGCAGCGGGGGTCTTAACACTGAAGCTTTCTTT. This codes for CASSGGLNTEAFF.

The V call is TRBV19, the J call TRBJ1-4; D gene ambiguous. The CDR3 sequence is 14 residues long. CDR1 and CDR2 from the germline V gene are LNHDA and SQIVND (reference sequence). Trimming removed 5 bases at V and 8 bases at J, with 15 bases between. This CDR3 reads CASSGFGSGEKLFF. The CDR3 DNA reads TGTGCCAGTAGTGGGTTCGGATCGGGGGAAAAACTGTTTTTT. Supplemented by reference TRBV19 and TRBJ1-4, the full variable domain reads DGGITQSPKYLFRKEGQNVTLSCEQNLNHDAMYWYRQDPGQGLRLIYYSQIVNDFQKGDIAEGYSVSREKKESFPLTVTSAQKNPTAFYLCASSGFGSGEKLFFGSGTQLSVL.

This chain uses TRBV5-4 with TRBJ1-1, with 9 bases matching TRBD1. With V trimmed by 4 bases and J by 3 bases, 4 bases remained unmatched. CDR1 and CDR2 from the germline V gene are SGHNT and YYREEE (reference sequence). The CDR3 length is 14 residues. CDR3 in amino acids: CASSPWDRDTEAFF. CDR3 coding DNA: TGTGCCAGCAGCCCCTGGGACAGGGACACTGAAGCTTTCTTT.

This chain joins TRBV9 and TRBJ1-3; D call uncertain. The CDR3 spans 15 residues. CDR1 is SGDLS and CDR2 is YYNGEE in the germline V gene. Trimming removed 3 bases at V and 4 bases at J, with 14 bases between. The CDR3 loop reads CASSERAVGGNTIYF. The CDR3 DNA follows: TGTGCCAGCAGCGAGCGGGCCGTCGGGGGAAACACCATATATTTT. Full variable domain (missing parts from reference TRBV9 and TRBJ1-3): DSGVTQTPKHLITATGQRVTLRCSPRSGDLSVYWYQQSLDQGLQFLIQYYNGEERAKGNILERFSAQQFPDLHSELNLSSLELGDSALYFCASSERAVGGNTIYFGEGSWLTVV.

This clone showed up just a few times. The J gene is TRBJ1-4, the V gene TRBV6-1; D is possibly TRBD1 (6 bases). Trimming took 3 bases from V and 6 from J, leaving 11 bases between them. This CDR3 comprises 14 residues. Germline-derived CDR1 and CDR2 are MNHNS and SASEGT. CDR3 nucleotide sequence: TGTGCCAGCAGTGATCAGGGGATATATGAAAAACTGTTTTTT. The encoded protein is CASSDQGIYEKLFF.

The chain combines TRBV6-5 with TRBJ2-7, with a possible D match to TRBD2 (5 bases). CDR1 MNHEY and CDR2 SVGAGI come from the germline V gene. V was clipped by 7 bases and J by 3 bases, with 19 bases between them. This CDR3 contains 15 residues. CDR3 sequence: CASKRGGPYNYEQYF. The CDR3 DNA reads as TGTGCCAGCAAGAGAGGAGGACCCTATAACTACGAGCAGTACTTC.

The V call is TRBV6-1, the J call TRBJ1-6, with a weak D call TRBD1 (5 bases). V lost 6 bases and J lost 8, with 17 bases in between. Germline lookup yields CDR1 MNHNS and CDR2 SASEGT. CDR3 length equals 15 residues. The CDR3: CASSPGRTGHSPLHF. DNA for the CDR3: TGTGCCAGCAGCCCGGGCCGGACGGGACATTCACCCCTCCACTTT.

The gene calls are TRBV4-1 and TRBJ1-1, with D possibly matching TRBD1 (6 bases). V lost 0 bases, J lost 2 bases, and 7 bases lay in between. From germline, CDR1 is MGHRA and CDR2 YSYEKL. The CDR3 extends over 14 amino acids. The CDR3 nucleotides are TGCGCCAGCAGCCAAGACAGGGGAAACACTGAAGCTTTCTTT. This translates into CASSQDRGNTEAFF.

This clone was observed a single time. This chain joins TRBV5-4 and TRBJ2-3, with D hard to call. Between the trimmed V and J ends, which lost 2 bases and 2 bases, there was a span of 9 bases. CDR1 and CDR2 from the germline V gene are SGHNT and YYREEE (reference sequence). The CDR3 sequence is 14 residues long. The chain's CDR3 is CASSLLHDTDTQYF. The CDR3 nucleotides are TGTGCCAGCAGCTTACTACACGACACAGATACGCAGTATTTT.

This clone was recorded once. This chain joins TRBV27 and TRBJ2-2; D perhaps matches TRBD2 (6 bases). Trimming left V 3 bases short and J 8 bases short, with 19 bases between. The CDR3 length is 16 residues. The V gene's germline CDR1 is MNHEY and CDR2 SMNVEV (reference sequence). DNA for the CDR3: TGTGCCAGCAGTTTGTTGGGACTGGGATTAGCGGGGGAGCTGTTTTTT. Its protein product is CASSLLGLGLAGELFF.

This chain uses TRBV4-1 with TRBJ1-6, with unresolved D. The V end lost 0 bases, the J end lost 8 bases, and 5 bases lay between the germline ends. Germline CDR1 is MGHRA and CDR2 is YSYEKL. CDR3 size: 13 residues. Here the CDR3 reads CASSQEPHSPLHF. Written as DNA, the CDR3 is TGCGCCAGCAGCCAAGAACCGCATTCACCCCTCCACTTT.

V gene TRBV5-1 combines with J gene TRBJ2-2; 10 bases agree with TRBD1. This CDR3 is built from 15 residues. The ends lost 4 bases at V and 3 bases at J; junction bases unmatched: 3. CDR1 SGHRS and CDR2 YFSETQ come from the germline V gene. CDR3 DNA sequence: TGCGCCAGCAGCCCAGGGACAGGGGACACCGGGGAGCTGTTTTTT. This encodes CASSPGTGDTGELFF.

The chain joins TRBV5-5 to TRBJ2-2; TRBD1 matches at 8 bases. The CDR3 runs to 18 residues. The J segment lost 0 bases and the V segment lost 0 bases, leaving 7 bases of the junction unmatched. From germline, CDR1 is SGHKS and CDR2 YYEKEE (reference sequence). The CDR3: CASSLDGTGLPNTGELFF. In nucleotides, the CDR3 is TGTGCCAGCAGCTTGGACGGGACAGGTCTCCCGAACACCGGGGAGCTGTTTTTT. The whole variable domain, filled in from reference TRBV5-5 and TRBJ2-2, reads DAGVTQSPTHLIKTRGQQVTLRCSPISGHKSVSWYQQVLGQGPQFIFQYYEKEERGRGNFPDRFSARQFPNYSSELNVNALLLGDSALYLCASSLDGTGLPNTGELFFGEGSRLTVL.

The V call is TRBV11-2, the J call TRBJ1-2; no firm D call. The CDR3 length is 15 residues. Germline CDR1 reads SGHAT; CDR2 reads FQNNGV. Trimming shortened V by 4 bases and J by 5 bases, and 17 bases separated the two germline ends. The CDR3 nucleotides read TGTGCCAGCAGCTCCAAAGACACCTCCCTGTATGGCTACACCTTC. Amino acid sequence: CASSSKDTSLYGYTF.

The chain links TRBV10-3 to TRBJ2-2, with 12 bases matching TRBD1. CDR1 is ENHRY, CDR2 SYGVKD, per germline. V was pared by 6 bases and J by 3 bases, with 11 bases of the junction left unmatched. The CDR3 length is 18 residues. CDR3 amino acids: CAIRNRDRGLEDTGELFF. CDR3 DNA sequence: TGTGCCATCAGGAACCGGGACAGGGGGCTGGAGGACACCGGGGAGCTGTTTTTT.

This clone was counted once. The rearrangement joins TRBV15 to TRBJ2-7; the match to TRBD2 covers 8 bases. V was clipped by 4 bases and J by 7 bases; unmatched bases: 9. Germline CDR1 reads LNHNV; CDR2 reads YYDKDF (reference sequence). This CDR3 spans 14 amino acids. DNA for the CDR3: TGTGCCACCAGCACGATTCCGGGAGGGTGGGAGCAGTACTTC. It specifies CATSTIPGGWEQYF.